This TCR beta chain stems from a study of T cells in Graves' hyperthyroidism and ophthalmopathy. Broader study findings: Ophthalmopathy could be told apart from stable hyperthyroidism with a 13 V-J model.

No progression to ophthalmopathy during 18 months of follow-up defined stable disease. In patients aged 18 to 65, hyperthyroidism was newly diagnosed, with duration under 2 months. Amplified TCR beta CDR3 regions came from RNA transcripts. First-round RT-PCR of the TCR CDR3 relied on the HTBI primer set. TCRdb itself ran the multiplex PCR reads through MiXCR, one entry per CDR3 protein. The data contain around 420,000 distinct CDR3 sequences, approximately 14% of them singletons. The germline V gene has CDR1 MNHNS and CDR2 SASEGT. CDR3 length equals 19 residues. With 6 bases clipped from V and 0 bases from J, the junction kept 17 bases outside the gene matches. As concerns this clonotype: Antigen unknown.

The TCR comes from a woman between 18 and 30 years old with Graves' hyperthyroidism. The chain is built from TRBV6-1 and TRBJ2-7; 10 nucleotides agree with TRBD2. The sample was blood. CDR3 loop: CASRKAGLAGAGSSYEQYF. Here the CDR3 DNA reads TGTGCCAGCAGAAAGGCGGGTCTAGCGGGGGCCGGGAGCTCCTACGAGCAGTACTTC.